The following is a TCR beta chain sequence with its context. Antigen: not known. The data originate from a study of T cell responses to AZD1222 COVID-19 vaccine. For the study at large: Researchers grouped second doses given at about 4 or about 12 weeks into one pool. Study observations and caveats: Females made up more of the donors, who were largely white British, and clonal diversity may have come out too low.

Assay: immunoSEQ multiplex PCR; the TCRdb copy retains only in-frame clones and omits some. The table has 150,000 to 200,000 clones, 94% seen once. Germline V gene lookup returns CDR1 MNHEY and CDR2 SVGAGI. With V trimmed by 5 bases and J by 4 bases, 7 bases remained unmatched. CDR3 length: 15 residues. This clonotype was obtained from an adult in good health. Material: peripheral blood, obtained on day 0 of AZD1222 vaccination. The chain combines TRBV6-5 with TRBJ2-3; 9 bases line up with TRBD1. The CDR3 sequence: CASSNQDRGADTQYF. In DNA, the CDR3 is TGTGCCAGCAGTAACCAGGACAGGGGAGCAGATACGCAGTATTTT.